The rows below give T cell receptor beta chains drawn from one sample of a study of cytotoxic CD8 clonotypes in ibrutinib-treated CLL. Profiled with immunoSEQ multiplex PCR; TCRdb holds only in-frame clones, not every one. The data hold under 200,000 clones, with more than 65% observed a single time. The starting material was PBMCs, obtained after 12 months of ibrutinib treatment. These receptors originate from a human donor with chronic lymphocytic leukemia. CDR3s include the opening cysteine and the closing phenylalanine or tryptophan. Fields, in order: clone size, D gene, J gene, V gene, CDR3 protein, CDR3 DNA. The D gene is left open where the match is weak. Where a row states a size, it is once, few, many or the class of an expanded clone; other rows omit it.

-	TRBD2	TRBJ2-5	TRBV19	CASSMRLAGGNPETQYF	TGTGCCAGTAGTATGAGACTAGCGGGGGGAAATCCGGAGACCCAGTACTTC
-	TRBD2	TRBJ2-7	TRBV7-9	CASSSRTSGGYEQYF	TGTGCCAGCAGCTCCCGGACTAGCGGGGGTTACGAGCAGTACTTC
-	TRBD2	TRBJ2-7	TRBV5-1	CASSHGTSGNPYEQYF	TGCGCCAGCAGCCATGGGACTAGCGGGAACCCCTACGAGCAGTACTTC
few	-	TRBJ1-2	TRBV5-1	CASSLGIRGSYGYTF	TGCGCCAGCAGCTTGGGAATCAGGGGTTCTTATGGCTACACCTTC
once	TRBD1	TRBJ2-7	TRBV5-4	CASSRQGISGEQYF	TGTGCCAGCAGCCGACAGGGTATATCGGGCGAGCAGTACTTC
-	-	TRBJ1-3	TRBV4-1	CASSQDTGRRSGNTIYF	TGCGCCAGCAGCCAAGATACGGGCAGGAGGTCTGGAAACACCATATATTTT
-	-	TRBJ2-7	TRBV11-1	CASSPPDGTYEQYF	TGTGCCAGCAGCCCCCCCGACGGGACCTACGAGCAGTACTTC
-	TRBD1	TRBJ1-3	TRBV5-1	CASSGGQGSGNTIYF	TGCGCCAGCAGCGGCGGACAGGGCTCTGGAAACACCATATATTTT
-	-	TRBJ1-4	TRBV7-9	CASSFWGRDEKLFF	TGTGCCAGCAGCTTTTGGGGGCGCGATGAAAAACTGTTTTTT
-	-	TRBJ2-1	TRBV10-3	CAISEGSHPTIGEQFF	TGTGCCATCAGTGAAGGCAGTCACCCGACGATAGGTGAGCAGTTCTTC
-	-	TRBJ2-3	TRBV6-6	CATMDHREGTQYF	TGTGCCACCATGGATCACAGGGAGGGTACGCAGTATTTT
-	TRBD1	TRBJ2-7	TRBV25-1	CASRGQAYEQYF	TGTGCCAGCAGGGGACAGGCGTACGAGCAGTACTTC
-	TRBD1	TRBJ2-5	TRBV2	CASLQGQYQETQYF	TGTGCCAGCCTACAGGGACAGTACCAAGAGACCCAGTACTTC
-	-	TRBJ2-1	TRBV28	CASSLGLNEQFF	TGTGCCAGCAGTTTGGGTCTCAATGAGCAGTTCTTC
-	TRBD1	TRBJ1-6	TRBV7-8	CASSLTDRATSPLHF	TGTGCCAGCAGCTTAACCGACAGGGCAACTTCACCCCTCCACTTT